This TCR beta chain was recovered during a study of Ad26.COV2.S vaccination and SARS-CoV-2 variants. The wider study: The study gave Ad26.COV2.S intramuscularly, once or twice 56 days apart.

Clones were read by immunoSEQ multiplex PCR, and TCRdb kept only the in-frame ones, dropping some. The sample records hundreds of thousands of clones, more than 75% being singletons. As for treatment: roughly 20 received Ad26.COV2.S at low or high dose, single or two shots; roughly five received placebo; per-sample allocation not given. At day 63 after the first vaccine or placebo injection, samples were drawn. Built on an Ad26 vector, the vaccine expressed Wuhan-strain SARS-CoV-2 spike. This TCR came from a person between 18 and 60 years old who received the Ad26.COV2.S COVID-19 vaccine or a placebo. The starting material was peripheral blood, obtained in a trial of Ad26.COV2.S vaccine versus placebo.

CDR3 nucleotides: TGTGCCAGCACCCCGGGTGGGCGCAGTTCCTACGAGCAGTACTTC. Translating gives CASTPGGRSSYEQYF. The chain is built from TRBV28 and TRBJ2-7; D call uncertain. Trimming left V 7 bases short and J 1 base short, with 17 bases between. The CDR3 has 15 residues. Germline V gene sequence: CDR1 MDHEN, CDR2 SYDVKM. Full variable domain (remainder filled in from reference TRBV28 and TRBJ2-7): DVKVTQSSRYLVKRTGEKVFLECVQDMDHENMFWYRQDPGLGLRLIYFSYDVKMKEKGDIPEGYSVSREKKERFSLILESASTNQTSMYLCASTPGGRSSYEQYFGPGTRLTVT.